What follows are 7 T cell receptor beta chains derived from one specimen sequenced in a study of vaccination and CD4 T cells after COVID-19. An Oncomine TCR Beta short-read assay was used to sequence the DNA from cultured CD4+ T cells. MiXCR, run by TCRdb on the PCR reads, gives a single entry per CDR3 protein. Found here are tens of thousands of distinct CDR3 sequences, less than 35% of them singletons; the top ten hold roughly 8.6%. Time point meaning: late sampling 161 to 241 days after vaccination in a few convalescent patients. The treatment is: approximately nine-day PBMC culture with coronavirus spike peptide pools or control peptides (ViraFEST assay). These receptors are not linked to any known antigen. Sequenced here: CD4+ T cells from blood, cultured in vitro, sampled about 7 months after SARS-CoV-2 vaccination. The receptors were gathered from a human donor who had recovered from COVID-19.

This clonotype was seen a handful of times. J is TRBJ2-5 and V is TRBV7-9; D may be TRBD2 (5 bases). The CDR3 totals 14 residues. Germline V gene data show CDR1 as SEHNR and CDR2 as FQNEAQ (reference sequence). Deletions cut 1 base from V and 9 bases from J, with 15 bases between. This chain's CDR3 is CASSLGGPARAQYF. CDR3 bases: TGTGCCAGCAGCTTAGGGGGTCCCGCGAGGGCCCAGTACTTC.

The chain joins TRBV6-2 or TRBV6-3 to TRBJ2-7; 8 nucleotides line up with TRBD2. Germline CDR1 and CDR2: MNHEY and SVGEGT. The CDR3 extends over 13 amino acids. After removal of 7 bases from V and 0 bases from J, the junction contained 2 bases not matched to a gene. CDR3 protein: CASMAGGSYEQYF. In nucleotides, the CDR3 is TGTGCCAGCATGGCGGGAGGCTCCTACGAGCAGTACTTC.

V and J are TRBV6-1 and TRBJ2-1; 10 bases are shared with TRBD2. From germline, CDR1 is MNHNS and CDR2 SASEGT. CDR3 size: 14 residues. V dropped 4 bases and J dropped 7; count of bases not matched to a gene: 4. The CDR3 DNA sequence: TGTGCCAGCAGTGCCGGACTAGCGGCGAATGAGCAGTTCTTC. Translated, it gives CASSAGLAANEQFF.

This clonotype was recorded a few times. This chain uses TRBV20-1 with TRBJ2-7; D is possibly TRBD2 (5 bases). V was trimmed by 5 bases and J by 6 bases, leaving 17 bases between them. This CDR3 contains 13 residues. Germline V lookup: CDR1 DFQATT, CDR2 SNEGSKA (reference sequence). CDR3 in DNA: TGCAGTGCTGGCGGGTCTTACGGTTCCGAGCAGTACTTC. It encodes CSAGGSYGSEQYF.

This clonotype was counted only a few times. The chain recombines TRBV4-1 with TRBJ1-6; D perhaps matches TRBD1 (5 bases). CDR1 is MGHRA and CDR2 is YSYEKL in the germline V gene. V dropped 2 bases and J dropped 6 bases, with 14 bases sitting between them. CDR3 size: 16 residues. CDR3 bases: TGCGCCAGCAGCCAATCGGCACTGACAGTTAATTCACCCCTCCACTTT. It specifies CASSQSALTVNSPLHF.

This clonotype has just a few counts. CDR3 sequence reads: CASSFNMGQPQHF. For the CDR3, the DNA is TGTGCCAGCAGCTTTAACATGGGCCAGCCCCAGCATTTT. The chain has TRBV7-2 and TRBJ1-5; no firm D call. Trimming pared 3 bases from V and 7 bases from J, leaving 10 bases between. This CDR3 region has 13 residues. The germline gives CDR1 SGHTA, CDR2 FQGNSA.

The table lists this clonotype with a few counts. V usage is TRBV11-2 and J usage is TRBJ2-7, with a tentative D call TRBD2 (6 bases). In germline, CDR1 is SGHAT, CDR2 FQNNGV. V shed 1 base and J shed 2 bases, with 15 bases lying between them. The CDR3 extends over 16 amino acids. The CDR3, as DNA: TGTGCCAGCAGCTTAGGGCGGCTAGCGTCTACCTACGAGCAGTACTTC. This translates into CASSLGRLASTYEQYF.